The clone carrying this T cell receptor beta chain showed up just a few times. As yet, its antigen is unknown. This record comes from a study of cytomegalovirus exposure and HLA in healthy donors. Looked up from germline, CDR1 is SGHDT and CDR2 is YYEEEE. The V gene lost 4 bases and the J gene lost 4 bases, with 17 bases spanning the gap. The CDR3 runs 15 residues. Study-level points and caveats: Reported findings show TCR beta sequences accurately forecast HLA-A and HLA-B alleles in most subjects. The study recorded over 150 TCR beta chains that were cytomegalovirus-associated. The authors later linked a missense DCLRE1C variant to TCR beta V- and J-gene trimming.

The PCR had 60 Vbeta and 13 Jbeta primers. The assay was immunoSEQ multiplex PCR, and TCRdb's table has in-frame clones only and misses some. Of some 150,000 clones in the sample, roughly 80% were seen once. The chain couples TRBV5-6 to TRBJ1-2, with D perhaps TRBD1 (6 bases). This receptor was taken from a man between 40 and 49 years old in good health and CMV-seronegative. The material sequenced was PBMCs. CDR3 DNA sequence: TGTGCCAGCAGCACCCCGGGGACAAAAACCTATGGCTACACCTTC. Its translation: CASSTPGTKTYGYTF. The full variable domain, rest sourced from reference TRBV5-6 and TRBJ1-2, is DAGVTQSPTHLIKTRGQQVTLRCSPKSGHDTVSWYQQALGQGPQFIFQYYEEEERQRGNFPDRFSGHQFPNYSSELNVNALLLGDSALYLCASSTPGTKTYGYTFGSGTRLTVV.